This record concerns one T cell receptor (beta chain) sequence. The target of this receptor is not known. It has no much larger one-base neighbor in the sample; base qualities were not kept. The entry originates in a study of blood T cell repertoires in COVID-19 (dated by TCRdb to the early 2020s). Some background on the complete study: Samples covering the acute and convalescent phases of COVID-19 were provided by collaborators in the United States, Italy and Spain. The material from the prospective study consisted of cDNA or gDNA derived from T cells, B-cell-depleted T cells, or PBMCs. Deeply sampled blood TCRbeta repertoires from subjects exposed to, actively infected with, or recovered from COVID-19 were included in the dataset. The repertoires were released in a freely available public database meant as a resource for research on the immune response to SARS-CoV-2. The samples were drawn from the first 160 participants of the ongoing ImmuneRACE study and from roughly 1,300 subjects provided by 6 global collaborators. Sample metadata almost always included a de-identified subject ID, COVID-19 status, age in years and sex. Where HLA class I and class II types were available, the types were taken from metadata supplied by the sample provider, not from assay-based typing.

Study-level results and caveats: Clinical and demographic metadata were provided uncurated, with the amount varying by source and participant.

The immunoSEQ Assay, a bias-controlled multiplex PCR, was used to amplify TCRbeta CDR3 regions from genomic DNA. In the authors' own workflow: Nucleated cell counts per sample were estimated from amplification of reference gene primers within the assay. Sequence reads were collapsed and filtered to measure the absolute abundance of every unique TCRbeta CDR3 rearrangement. Productive Simpson clonality was computed per sample as the square root of Simpson's diversity index over productive rearrangements. Sourced from immuneACCESS, this table was stored by TCRdb with only in-frame sequences that have V and J called. A share of the clones is absent; for the studies checked, an unresolved V gene accounts for under half, and the remainder has no known explanation. That table furnishes V, J and clone size, whereas the DNA furnished D and trimming. Across this sample there are around 19,000 clones, with roughly 88% seen only once. The top ten clonotypes cover roughly 10% of the sample.

The collaborating institutions used their own protocols to collect whole blood in K2EDTA tubes. For TCRbeta analysis, collaborator samples were shipped as frozen whole blood, as isolated PBMCs, or as DNA extracted from either sample type. The clonotype was recovered from a human donor in a cohort sampled during active COVID-19. The donor label of this sample is uncertain. What was sequenced was peripheral blood.

The CDR3 reads as follows: CASNRGPGLAAYEQYF. The DNA reads TGTGCCAGCAATCGGGGCCCCGGACTAGCGGCCTACGAGCAGTACTTC. The V gene is TRBV28 and the J gene is TRBJ2-7, with TRBD2 identical over 10 junction bases. The CDR1 and CDR2 encoded by the germline V gene are MDHEN and SYDVKM. From its cysteine to its phenylalanine, the CDR3 spans 16 amino acids. Of all the DNA, just the CDR3 is kept, 48 bases in frame from base 1. Germline trimming: 7 bases from V, 2 bases from J; junction bases outside gene matches: 11.